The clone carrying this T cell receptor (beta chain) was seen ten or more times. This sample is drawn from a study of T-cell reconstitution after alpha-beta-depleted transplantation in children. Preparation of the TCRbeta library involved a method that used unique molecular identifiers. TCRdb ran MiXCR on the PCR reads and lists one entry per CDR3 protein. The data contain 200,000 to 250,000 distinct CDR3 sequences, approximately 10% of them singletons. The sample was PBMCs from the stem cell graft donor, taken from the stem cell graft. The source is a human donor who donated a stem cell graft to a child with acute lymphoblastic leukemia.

For the CDR3, the DNA is TGTGCCAGCAGCAACGGATGGCGGGGGGGCATTCGGTACAATGAGCAGTTCTTC. Translated, it gives CASSNGWRGGIRYNEQFF. The chain carries TRBV7-6 and TRBJ2-1; TRBD2 matches at 9 bases. V lost 5 bases, J lost 4 bases, and 15 bases stayed unmatched. The CDR3 has 18 residues. Germline CDR1 reads SGHVS; CDR2 reads FNYEAQ.